This TCR beta chain was found in a study of blood T cells in healthy people across ages (dated by TCRdb to 2015 to 2017). Regarding the complete study: Template switching captured roughly one uniquely barcoded TCR beta cDNA molecule per two T cells in model experiments. The study measured age-related changes in TCR beta repertoire diversity using deep sequencing normalized with unique cDNA molecular identifiers. To avoid experimental bias, donors of different ages were distributed randomly across sequencing lanes. The donors were split into four age groups: young (average 16 years), middle-aged (roughly 42), aged (roughly 65) and long-lived (approximately 80). Using the same blood draw, the study looked at two additional independent replicas of 1 million unique cDNA reads for two donors, one aged 18 to 30 and the other aged 80 or older.

Overall study outcomes, separate from this receptor: Compared with the aged group, the long-lived group had more naive CD4+ T cells, fewer expanded clones and increased TCR diversity, suggesting age selection. Total diversity estimates from one million sequenced T cells were considered lower bounds and underestimates. Donor CMV infection status was unknown, potentially confounding age-related changes in expanded clonotypes. Observed TCR beta diversity correlated strongly with the percentage of naive T cells measured by flow cytometry. Observed TCR beta diversity per million T cells fell roughly linearly with age, and a significant reduction was already apparent by age roughly 41. Bulk unsorted PBMC profiling prevented conclusive comparison of naive and antigen-experienced compartments.

The protocol used for the library was 5' RACE. Sequencer: Illumina HiSeq 2500. A second roughly 7 to 12 cycle PCR used a sample-barcoded 5' primer and a J-beta primer mix. Each TCR beta cDNA molecule received a unique molecular identifier from a template-switch 5' adaptor carrying 12 random nucleotides. At least 2.5 million CDR3-containing paired-end reads were obtained from each sample. All of the RNA was converted into first-strand cDNA using the Mint cDNA synthesis kit, with a TRBC-specific oligonucleotide serving as the primer. All cDNA was treated with uracil-DNA glycosylase and then went through a first 18-cycle PCR with the universal primers M1SS and BC2_uni_R. The authors processed their data as follows. Normalization of each sample was performed by random selection of 1 million high-quality reads, each carrying a distinct molecular identifier. Instead of being binned into consensus sequences, reads that shared molecular identifiers were thrown out. CDR3 identification, clonotype clustering and error correction used MiTCR with a Q25 quality threshold and the strictest error-elimination algorithm. A nonparametric unseen species model with Euler transformation was used to estimate lower-bound total TCR beta diversity. TCRdb reprocessing: public reads trimmed at Q25 with fastp, clones called with MiXCR, in-frame beta chains kept. Identical CDR3 protein sequences are pooled into one entry, listed with their most common genes and DNA. The V and J calls were not made by the authors but by TCRdb's processing. This sample gives 1.5 million to 2 million distinct CDR3 sequences in total; about 28% of them show up just once. Over 7% of the sample is held by the ten biggest clonotypes.

V loses 3 bases of germline sequence and J loses 13 bases, and the interval between the two ends is 16 bases. Counted from cysteine to phenylalanine, this CDR3 has 13 amino acids. Solely the CDR3 DNA is kept, with 39 bases framed from the first base. As to this clonotype: This clone's antigen is unknown. No much larger clone is present one base from it, and per-base qualities are unavailable.

Donors were 40 or so systemically healthy Caucasian individuals from Russia aged roughly 6 to 100 years. Approximately 9.3 milliliters of peripheral blood were drawn from each donor into EDTA-treated Vacutainer tubes. Ficoll-Paque density-gradient centrifugation was used to isolate PBMCs, with at least 6 million per sample. Total RNA was extracted from PBMCs with Trizol reagent, with at least 6 micrograms obtained per sample. The percentages of naive CD45RAhigh/CD27high T cells were determined by flow cytometry on a PBMC aliquot from every donor. The chain couples TRBV12-3 or TRBV12-4 to TRBJ2-1; the D segment cannot be called with confidence. The receptor's source is a woman aged 30 to 39 in good health. The sequencing input was blood. The nucleotides read TGTGCCAGCAGTTTTCCGCCTAAAGAGACCCAGTTCTTC. The translation is CASSFPPKETQFF.